This TCR beta chain originates from a study of blood T cell repertoires in COVID-19. In its sample, this clone was seen once. This CDR3 has 12 residues. The ends were cut back, 4 bases at V and 7 bases at J, with 13 bases in the middle. Germline lookup yields CDR1 SQVTM and CDR2 ANQGSEA. Participants spanned ages about 18 to 90 years and resided in about two dozen US areas. Produced via immunoSEQ multiplex PCR; TCRdb's table is partial and in-frame only. The sample lists 200,000 to 250,000 clones; about 87% were seen once. This clonotype originated in a woman aged 25 to 39 who had been exposed to COVID-19. The chain links TRBV29-1 to TRBJ2-5; a possible D gene is TRBD2 (5 bases). The sample was PBMCs or T cells enriched from blood (not recorded which). The CDR3 protein is CSVGLDLGTQYF. The CDR3, as DNA: TGCAGCGTTGGGCTGGACTTAGGGACCCAGTACTTC. Full variable domain (missing parts from reference TRBV29-1 and TRBJ2-5): SAVISQKPSRDICQRGTSLTIQCQVDSQVTMMFWYRQQPGQSLTLIATANQGSEATYESGFVIDKFPISRPNLTFSTLTVSNMSPEDSSIYLCSVGLDLGTQYFGPGTRLLVL.